Listed below are T cell receptor beta chains from one sample, sequenced in a study of T cells in Graves' hyperthyroidism and ophthalmopathy. One entry per CDR3 protein, called by TCRdb with MiXCR from the multiplex PCR reads. The sample contains around 690,000 distinct CDR3 sequences, 20% of which appear only once. Sequences were obtained from blood. These receptors were taken from a man under 40 with Graves' ophthalmopathy. CDR3s include the opening cysteine and the closing phenylalanine or tryptophan. The D gene is left open where the match is weak.

>TRBJ1-1|TRBV6-1|NA
CASSEVMEAFF
>TRBJ2-7|TRBV14|TRBD1
CASSRQGAKSYEQYF
>TRBJ1-5|TRBV20-1|TRBD1
CSAPGTGDQPQHF
>TRBJ2-5|TRBV6-1|NA
CASSTHPIDRSVLQETQYF
>TRBJ1-3|TRBV11-2|NA
CAGNRGGIGNTIYF
>TRBJ2-5|TRBV4-3|NA
CASKPRRRKDPQETQYF
>TRBJ2-5|TRBV15|NA
CATSSPESGLGETQYF
>TRBJ1-5|TRBV28|NA
CASSTYQGSQPQHF
>TRBJ2-5|TRBV5-4|NA
CASSLRLSRLTQETQYF
>TRBJ2-5|TRBV18|TRBD1
CASSRDRGLETQYF
>TRBJ1-1|TRBV20-1|TRBD1
CSAREGTGSNTEAFF
>TRBJ2-7|TRBV27|NA
CASSGQSGVPYEQYF
>TRBJ2-3|TRBV7-9|NA
CASSSPSGGSTDTQYF
>TRBJ2-7|TRBV15|NA
CATSRFLDEQYF
>TRBJ2-3|TRBV5-6|NA
CASSLVVDTQYF
>TRBJ2-7|TRBV5-1|TRBD2
CASSLTSGDLRGEQYF